A single sample gave rise to the 21 T cell receptor beta chains below, sequenced in a study of blood T cells in healthy people across ages. Alongside a J-beta primer mix, a sample-barcoded 5' primer served in a second PCR lasting roughly 7 to 12 cycles. One entry per CDR3 protein, called by TCRdb with MiXCR from the 5' RACE reads. The data hold 850,000 to 950,000 distinct CDR3 sequences, with more than 25% observed a single time. Sequencing was performed on blood. The receptors shown here come from a woman over 75 in good health.

The chain uses TRBV27 and TRBJ1-4; TRBD1 aligns across 7 bases. The germline gives CDR1 MNHEY, CDR2 SMNVEV (reference sequence). The CDR3 runs to 15 residues. With 2 bases clipped from V and 5 bases from J, the junction kept 5 bases outside the gene matches. The CDR3 region has the DNA TGTGCCAGCAGTTTAAATCCAGGGGGAAATGAAAAACTGTTTTTT. The encoded protein is CASSLNPGGNEKLFF. The full variable domain, completed using reference TRBV27 and TRBJ1-4, is EAQVTQNPRYLITVTGKKLTVTCSQNMNHEYMSWYRQDPGLGLRQIYYSMNVEVTDKGDVPEGYKVSRKEKRNFPLILESPSPNQTSLYFCASSLNPGGNEKLFFGSGTQLSVL.

This clonotype was detected many times. The chain is built from TRBV20-1 and TRBJ1-1; no firm D call. The CDR3 runs 13 residues. Trimming removed 3 bases from V and 1 base from J, with 9 bases in between. Germline-derived CDR1 and CDR2 are DFQATT and SNEGSKA (reference sequence). In nucleotides, the CDR3 is TGCAGTGCTAGTCGCCCGGAGAACACTGAAGCTTTCTTT. The encoded protein is CSASRPENTEAFF.

With respect to this clonotype: This may come from a read error, since a much larger clone is one base off. This sequence joins TRBV6-2 or TRBV6-3 and TRBJ2-5, with TRBD2 matching 8 bases. From germline, CDR1 is MNHEY and CDR2 SVGEGT. With V trimmed by 6 bases and J by 1 base, 4 bases remained unmatched. There are 14 residues in the CDR3. The CDR3 bases are TGTGCCAGCAGGTCGCGGGAGGTCCAAGAGACCCAGTACTTC. Its protein is CASRSREVQETQYF.

This clonotype was counted at least ten times. The chain recombines TRBV10-3 with TRBJ2-1; TRBD2 matches 10 bases. Germline V gene sequence: CDR1 ENHRY, CDR2 SYGVKD. The CDR3 runs to 13 residues. Trimming at V came to 10 bases and at J to 6 bases, leaving 6 bases not matched to a gene. CDR3 sequence: CATSGGAGNEQFF. As DNA, the CDR3 is TGTGCCACAAGCGGGGGGGCTGGCAATGAGCAGTTCTTC.

The chain couples TRBV6-6 to TRBJ2-7; D tentatively reads TRBD1 or TRBD2 (7 bases each). Between the trimmed V and J ends, which lost 6 bases and 10 bases, there was a span of 22 bases. This CDR3 spans 14 amino acids. Germline CDR1 MNHNY, CDR2 SVGAGI (reference sequence). The CDR3 bases are TGTGCCAGCAGCGACGGACAGGCCGCGGGGGCCCAGTACTTC. Encoded protein: CASSDGQAAGAQYF.

The table lists this clonotype with many counts. V and J are TRBV7-2 and TRBJ2-7; 11 bases fit TRBD1. The J segment lost 3 bases and the V segment lost 3 bases, leaving 7 bases of the junction unmatched. Germline lookup yields CDR1 SGHTA and CDR2 FQGNSA. There are 16 residues in the CDR3. This CDR3 reads CASSLRRTGGGYEQYF. CDR3 coding DNA: TGTGCCAGCAGCTTGAGGCGGACAGGGGGCGGCTACGAGCAGTACTTC.

This clonotype was detected many times. The V and J genes are TRBV7-2 and TRBJ2-1; the match to TRBD2 covers 7 bases. The CDR3 is 16 residues long. Trimming took 1 base from V and 2 from J; bases not matched to a gene: 5. Looked up from germline, CDR1 is SGHTA and CDR2 is FQGNSA. CDR3 nucleotide sequence: TGTGCCAGCAGCTTAGGGTGGCTAGCGGCCTACAATGAGCAGTTCTTC. This encodes CASSLGWLAAYNEQFF.

This clonotype was recorded at least ten times. This chain uses TRBV11-2 with TRBJ2-5; D is unresolved. V was trimmed by 4 bases and J by 6 bases, leaving 9 bases between them. The V gene's germline CDR1 is SGHAT and CDR2 FQNNGV. This CDR3 has 12 residues. The CDR3: CASSSGWKTQYF. The CDR3 DNA follows: TGTGCCAGCAGCTCAGGTTGGAAGACCCAGTACTTC.

In this sample, this clonotype turned up many times. This sequence joins TRBV5-1 and TRBJ2-5; TRBD2 matches 10 bases. CDR1 is SGHRS and CDR2 is YFSETQ in the germline V gene. Unmatched junction bases numbered 5, after V lost 4 bases and J lost 2 bases. The CDR3 covers 15 residues. The CDR3 nucleotides read TGCGCCAGCAGCCTGGGACTAGCGATACAAGAGACCCAGTACTTC. Its protein product is CASSLGLAIQETQYF. Drawing the rest from reference TRBV5-1 and TRBJ2-5, the complete variable domain is KAGVTQTPRYLIKTRGQQVTLSCSPISGHRSVSWYQQTPGQGLQFLFEYFSETQRNKGNFPGRFSGRQFSNSRSEMNVSTLELGDSALYLCASSLGLAIQETQYFGPGTRLLVL.

In regard to this clonotype: A much larger clonotype is one base distant, so this may be a read error. The chain combines TRBV7-8 with TRBJ2-1; a weak D match, TRBD2 (5 bases). Per the germline V gene, CDR1 is SGHVS and CDR2 is FQNEAQ. This CDR3 has 17 amino acids. The CDR3 sequence is CASSLALSGSSYSEQFF. The CDR3 nucleotides are TGTGCCAGCAGCTTAGCGTTAAGCGGTAGCTCCTACAGTGAGCAGTTCTTC.

This clonotype was seen repeatedly, ten times or more. The CDR3 is CASSYSRGPNEKLFF. In DNA form, the CDR3 reads TGTGCCAGCAGTTACTCGAGGGGCCCTAATGAAAAACTGTTTTTT. The chain has TRBV6-5 and TRBJ1-4, with D possibly TRBD1 on 5 matching bases. This CDR3 region has 15 residues. Trimming stripped 0 bases from V and 3 bases from J, with 8 bases between. Germline V gene sequence: CDR1 MNHEY, CDR2 SVGAGI.

This clonotype was counted at least ten times. V usage is TRBV12-3 or TRBV12-4 and J usage is TRBJ2-1; TRBD2 matches 11 bases. This CDR3 has 17 amino acids. V trimming: 7 bases; J trimming: 7 bases; junction bases outside the gene matches: 15. CDR3 bases: TGTGCCAGCAAGCCTAGCGGGGGGCGAGCAAAGGGAAATGAGCAGTTCTTC. It codes for CASKPSGGRAKGNEQFF.

This clonotype was counted at least ten times. The chain links TRBV5-1 to TRBJ1-5; D gene unclear. The CDR3 sequence is 13 residues long. The ends were cut back, 4 bases at V and 10 bases at J, with 15 bases in the middle. Germline values: CDR1 SGHRS, CDR2 YFSETQ. CDR3 loop: CASSPQPQGPQHF. CDR3 nucleotides: TGCGCCAGCAGCCCGCAACCACAAGGTCCCCAGCATTTT.

This clonotype was counted a few times. Relative to the germline gene, one junction end is altered; a read error may explain this. The rearrangement links TRBV3-1 to TRBJ1-2; tentatively, D is TRBD1 (5 bases). The CDR3 is made up of 16 amino acids. Looked up from germline, CDR1 is LGHDT and CDR2 is YNNKEL (reference sequence). In DNA, the CDR3 is TGTGCCAGCGGCCAAGGAACCTCCGGGACCCTGGGGGGCTACACCTTC. Residues: CASGQGTSGTLGGYTF.

This clonotype was recorded many times. The chain links TRBV7-9 to TRBJ1-2, with TRBD1 as a possible D gene (6 bases). The germline CDR1 and CDR2 sequences are SEHNR and FQNEAQ (reference sequence). V dropped 11 bases and J dropped 4 bases, with 23 bases sitting between them. This CDR3 is 15 amino acids long. The DNA for the CDR3 is TGTGCCGTACTTGGCCCTATCAGGGGAAGCTATGGCTACACCTTC. This sequence encodes CAVLGPIRGSYGYTF.

The chain carries TRBV14 and TRBJ1-2; no clear D. Germline V gives CDR1 SGHDN, CDR2 FVKESK. There are 13 residues in the CDR3. Trimming pared 4 bases from V and 5 bases from J, leaving 11 bases between. CDR3 residues: CASSPGLVYGYTF. CDR3 nucleotides: TGTGCCAGCAGCCCCGGGTTGGTATATGGCTACACCTTC.

In this sample, this clonotype turned up many times. V is TRBV4-1 and J is TRBJ2-1; 7 nucleotides line up with TRBD1. Trimming at V came to 0 bases and at J to 7 bases, leaving 6 bases not matched to a gene. The germline gives CDR1 MGHRA, CDR2 YSYEKL. The CDR3 runs 15 residues. This CDR3 is CASSQDHRTGNEQFF. CDR3 DNA sequence: TGCGCCAGCAGCCAAGATCACCGGACAGGTAATGAGCAGTTCTTC.

The sample holds one count of this clonotype. Germline and junction disagree at one end, which may indicate a read error. The chain joins TRBV5-1 to TRBJ2-1, with 7 bases fitting TRBD1. CDR3 size: 15 residues. Germline V gene sequence: CDR1 SGHRS, CDR2 YFSETQ. The CDR3 protein is CASSPTGATYNERFF. DNA of the CDR3: TGTGCCAGCAGCCCAACAGGGGCAACCTACAATGAGCGGTTCTTC.

This clonotype was found many times. The chain couples TRBV12-3 or TRBV12-4 to TRBJ2-4, with 9 bases that match TRBD1. The CDR3 has 16 amino acids. The V segment lost 4 bases and the J segment 3 bases; nucleotides outside the gene matches: 7. CDR3 coding DNA: TGTGCCAGCAGTTCTCCGGGACAGGGCCACAAAAACATTCAGTACTTC. Residues: CASSSPGQGHKNIQYF.

This clonotype has just a few counts. The chain has TRBV12-3 or TRBV12-4 and TRBJ2-3, with a weak D call TRBD2 (5 bases). This CDR3 is 13 amino acids long. Deletions cut 5 bases from V and 3 bases from J, with 9 bases between. Here the CDR3 reads CASSRGKTDTQYF. As DNA, the CDR3 is TGTGCCAGCAGTCGAGGGAAAACAGATACGCAGTATTTT.

The chain has TRBV30 and TRBJ1-5; 7 positions agree with TRBD1. With 4 bases clipped from V and 5 bases from J, the junction kept 5 bases outside the gene matches. This CDR3 is built from 13 residues. Per germline, CDR1 GTSNPN and CDR2 SVGIG (reference sequence). The CDR3 nucleotides read TGTGCCTGGAACGGAGGGGGCCATCAGCCCCAGCATTTT. Encoded protein: CAWNGGGHQPQHF.